Listed here are 8 T cell receptor beta chains from one sample, sequenced in a study of cytomegalovirus exposure and HLA in healthy donors. The PCR contained 60 Vbeta and 13 Jbeta primers. Clones were sequenced by immunoSEQ multiplex PCR, and TCRdb holds only the in-frame ones, with some missing. Among more than 250,000 clones listed, approximately 90% were seen once. Sequenced input: PBMCs. Receptors originate from a woman aged 18-30 years in good health and CMV-seronegative.

CDR3 sequence reads: CASSLQLGGPGNTIYF. CDR3 bases: TGTGCCAGCAGCTTGCAGTTGGGGGGGCCAGGAAACACCATATATTTT. The chain combines TRBV5-4 with TRBJ1-3; perhaps TRBD1 as D (6 bases). Germline CDR1 SGHNT, CDR2 YYREEE (reference sequence). The V gene lost 1 base and the J gene lost 4 bases, with 15 bases spanning the gap. The CDR3 totals 16 residues. Combining the CDR3 with reference TRBV5-4 and TRBJ1-3 gives the whole variable domain ETGVTQSPTHLIKTRGQQVTLRCSSQSGHNTVSWYQQALGQGPQFIFQYYREEENGRGNFPPRFSGLQFPNYSSELNVNALELDDSALYLCASSLQLGGPGNTIYFGEGSWLTVV.

The V gene is TRBV5-1, the J gene TRBJ2-3; D is unclear. V was cut by 4 bases and J by 6 bases, with 6 bases left in between. This CDR3 region has 11 residues. The germline V gene has CDR1 SGHRS and CDR2 YFSETQ. The CDR3 sequence is CASSAQDTQYF. DNA of the CDR3: TGCGCCAGCAGCGCCCAGGATACGCAGTATTTT.

The J gene is TRBJ1-1, the V gene TRBV19, with 8 bases aligning to TRBD1. The CDR3 is made up of 14 amino acids. Germline lookup yields CDR1 LNHDA and CDR2 SQIVND (reference sequence). Trimming removed 3 bases from V and 5 bases from J; junction bases left unmatched: 5. CDR3: CASSMPDRGTEAFF. The DNA of the CDR3 is TGTGCCAGTAGTATGCCCGACAGGGGAACTGAAGCTTTCTTT.

The chain combines TRBV19 with TRBJ1-2, with no clear D. This CDR3 spans 14 amino acids. Trimming took off 6 bases at V and 3 bases at J, with 14 bases between the two ends. CDR1 is LNHDA, CDR2 SQIVND, per germline (reference sequence). The CDR3: CASSWGGSHYGYTF. The CDR3 nucleotides are TGTGCCAGTAGCTGGGGAGGGTCACACTATGGCTACACCTTC. The whole variable domain, remainder taken from reference TRBV19 and TRBJ1-2, is DGGITQSPKYLFRKEGQNVTLSCEQNLNHDAMYWYRQDPGQGLRLIYYSQIVNDFQKGDIAEGYSVSREKKESFPLTVTSAQKNPTAFYLCASSWGGSHYGYTFGSGTRLTVV.

The rearrangement joins TRBV6-5 to TRBJ2-3; 8 nucleotides match TRBD2. CDR3 size: 14 residues. The trim removed 2 bases at V and 6 bases at J, leaving 4 bases unmatched. Germline CDR1 is MNHEY and CDR2 is SVGAGI. The CDR3 loop is CASSYGRGEDTQYF. Here the CDR3 DNA reads TGTGCCAGCAGTTACGGGCGGGGGGAGGATACGCAGTATTTT.

The chain employs TRBV7-6 and TRBJ2-3, with TRBD2 matching 9 bases. The CDR3 covers 15 residues. Losses at the gene ends were 1 base for V and 4 bases for J; bases not matched to a gene: 3. Germline V gene lookup returns CDR1 SGHVS and CDR2 FNYEAQ. CDR3 sequence: CASSLGGGGADTQYF. CDR3 nucleotides: TGTGCCAGCAGCTTAGGTGGCGGGGGGGCAGATACGCAGTATTTT.

The chain has TRBV5-4 and TRBJ2-7, with a tentative D call TRBD1 (6 bases). V was cut by 4 bases and J by 0 bases, with 23 bases left in between. The CDR3 contains 18 residues. Germline V CDR1 and CDR2: SGHNT, YYREEE (reference sequence). The chain's CDR3 is CASSGPGQGRPDSYEQYF. DNA for the CDR3: TGTGCCAGCAGCGGGCCGGGGCAGGGGCGACCTGACTCCTACGAGCAGTACTTC.

This clone was recorded only once. The chain combines TRBV5-6 with TRBJ2-3; 9 positions agree with TRBD2. The CDR3 has 16 amino acids. The junction had 7 bases not matched to a gene; V was cut back by 1 base and J by 4 bases. Germline V gives CDR1 SGHDT, CDR2 YYEEEE. CDR3 nucleotide sequence: TGTGCCAGCAGCTTGATCCAGCGGGGGGTAGCAGATACGCAGTATTTT. This sequence encodes CASSLIQRGVADTQYF.